The table lists the clone carrying this T cell receptor (beta chain) with many counts. Its antigen is unidentified. As the library was built, unique molecular identifiers were attached to individual cDNA molecules. In the study's own analysis: Per sample, the median was 95,638 TCRs, with values from roughly 23,000 to 640,000. TCRdb recomputed calls from the RACE reads with MiXCR, one row per CDR3 protein. The V and J calls here are based on TCRdb, not the publication. The table includes tens of thousands of distinct CDR3 sequences, about 9% detected once. This record comes from a study of human T cells and chemical hapten exposure. The time point here: patch test 2, 6 weeks after DPC sensitization. This sample's treatment: therapeutic diphenylcyclopropenone sensitization with weekly scalp DPC. Per the germline V gene, CDR1 is SNHLY and CDR2 is FYNNEI. The CDR3 loop spans 13 amino acids. The V and J ends lost 7 bases and 2 bases respectively, with 9 bases between them.

Study-wide findings and caveats: DPC sensitization left the count of TCRs above 1 in 1000 unchanged.

Source: whole blood, taken in connection with sensitization to the hapten diphenylcyclopropenone (DPC). This TCR came from a woman aged 45-59 years with alopecia areata. Some clones in this sample may be carry-over from other donors' samples. The rearrangement joins TRBV2 to TRBJ1-5; weak D call: TRBD1 (5 bases). DNA for the CDR3: TGTGCCAGCATCGGGGCGGGCAATCAGCCCCAGCATTTT. It specifies CASIGAGNQPQHF.